The next 25 T cell receptor beta chains were all read from a single sample in a study of immune evolution from preneoplasia to lung adenocarcinoma. Sequencing was performed with immunoSEQ multiplex PCR; in TCRdb, only in-frame clones are kept and a portion is missing. This table has several thousand clones, approximately 88% appearing once. The specimen sequenced was FFPE lung adenocarcinoma in situ tissue. These receptors came from an older donor with lung adenocarcinoma.

The chain uses TRBV9 and TRBJ2-2, with D unresolved. Between the trimmed V and J ends, which lost 1 base and 4 bases, there was a span of 11 bases. Germline values: CDR1 SGDLS, CDR2 YYNGEE. The CDR3 length is 15 residues. The CDR3 protein is CASSVSIGATGELFF. CDR3 nucleotide sequence: TGTGCCAGCAGCGTATCTATCGGAGCCACCGGGGAGCTGTTTTTT.

The V and J genes are TRBV15 and TRBJ2-5; D is unclear. V was trimmed by 4 bases and J by 3 bases, leaving 6 bases between them. The CDR3 is 12 residues long. Germline CDR1 and CDR2: LNHNV and YYDKDF (reference sequence). CDR3 nucleotides: TGTGCCACCAGCATTGCGGAAGAGACCCAGTACTTC. Residues: CATSIAEETQYF.

This chain connects TRBV11-2 to TRBJ2-3; 8 positions agree with TRBD2. The V gene's germline CDR1 is SGHAT and CDR2 FQNNGV. This CDR3 is 15 amino acids long. After removal of 5 bases from V and 2 bases from J, the junction contained 6 bases not matched to a gene. The CDR3 spells CASSITSGSTDTQYF. The CDR3 DNA reads TGTGCCAGCAGCATCACTAGCGGCTCCACAGATACGCAGTATTTT.

The chain uses TRBV5-1 and TRBJ2-3, with 11 bases identical to TRBD2. The CDR3 covers 15 residues. Germline trimming cut 5 bases from V and 3 bases from J; bases unmatched to any gene: 5. In germline, CDR1 is SGHRS, CDR2 YFSETQ. This CDR3 reads CASSILAGETDTQYF. Written as DNA, the CDR3 is TGCGCCAGCAGTATACTAGCGGGAGAAACAGATACGCAGTATTTT.

This clone was recorded a few times. The chain recombines TRBV18 with TRBJ2-1; 7 nucleotides align to TRBD1. Losses at the gene ends were 4 bases for V and 5 bases for J; bases not matched to a gene: 8. From germline, CDR1 is KGHSH and CDR2 LQKENI. The CDR3 spans 15 residues. The CDR3 reads CASSRGQAVNNEQFF. CDR3 DNA: TGTGCCAGCTCACGCGGACAGGCGGTAAACAATGAGCAGTTCTTC.

The chain recombines TRBV7-3 with TRBJ2-2, with 13 bases aligning to TRBD2. This CDR3 is 17 amino acids long. Losses at the gene ends were 1 base for V and 7 bases for J; bases not matched to a gene: 6. Germline CDR1 SGHTA, CDR2 FQGTGA. The CDR3 DNA reads as TGTGCCAGCAGCTTAAGTCCCGGGACTAGCGGGAACGGGGAGCTGTTTTTT. Translation: CASSLSPGTSGNGELFF.

The V call is TRBV7-9, the J call TRBJ2-7, with TRBD1 matching 7 bases. The germline V gene encodes CDR1 SEHNR and CDR2 FQNEAQ (reference sequence). The CDR3 length is 14 residues. Unmatched junction bases numbered 2, after V lost 3 bases and J lost 0 bases. The CDR3 DNA reads TGTGCCAGCAGCTTTGGACAGGACTCCTACGAGCAGTACTTC. Residues: CASSFGQDSYEQYF. The variable domain in full, completed from reference TRBV7-9 and TRBJ2-7, reads DTGVSQNPRHKITKRGQNVTFRCDPISEHNRLYWYRQTLGQGPEFLTYFQNEAQLEKSRLLSDRFSAERPKGSFSTLEIQRTEQGDSAMYLCASSFGQDSYEQYFGPGTRLTVT.

The chain uses TRBV4-2 and TRBJ2-3, with no clear D. Germline V gives CDR1 LGHNA, CDR2 YNFKEQ. The CDR3 consists of 13 residues. Between the trimmed V and J ends, which lost 5 bases and 1 base, there was a span of 7 bases. The CDR3 DNA reads TGTGCCAGCAGCACTACGGGCACAGATACGCAGTATTTT. This gives the protein CASSTTGTDTQYF.

V gene TRBV27 combines with J gene TRBJ2-1; 11 bases agree with TRBD2. This CDR3 has 21 residues. J gave up 0 bases and V 2 bases, and 15 bases lay outside the gene matches. Germline CDR1 is MNHEY and CDR2 is SMNVEV (reference sequence). The CDR3 loop is CASSLTPQRGLAVSSYNEQFF. Written as DNA, the CDR3 is TGTGCCAGCAGTTTAACCCCTCAGCGGGGACTAGCGGTTAGCTCCTACAATGAGCAGTTCTTC.

This clone was detected once. The rearrangement links TRBV6-1 to TRBJ1-3; a possible D gene is TRBD1 (5 bases). CDR3 length equals 13 residues. Deletions cut 4 bases from V and 3 bases from J, with 7 bases between. The germline V gene encodes CDR1 MNHNS and CDR2 SASEGT. The CDR3: CASSVDSGNTIYF. CDR3 bases: TGTGCCAGCAGTGTAGACAGTGGAAACACCATATATTTT.

The chain carries TRBV25-1 and TRBJ2-4; maybe TRBD1 (5 bases). Germline V gene lookup returns CDR1 MGHDK and CDR2 SYGVNS. V dropped 0 bases and J dropped 3 bases, with 12 bases sitting between them. The CDR3 has 16 residues. CDR3 sequence (DNA): TGTGCCAGCAGTGAATATTCAGGGATTGGCAAAAACATTCAGTACTTC. Its translation is CASSEYSGIGKNIQYF.

V is TRBV30 and J is TRBJ1-1; tentatively, D is TRBD1 (6 bases). Trimming left V 8 bases short and J 2 bases short, with 18 bases between. The germline V gene encodes CDR1 GTSNPN and CDR2 SVGIG (reference sequence). The CDR3 covers 14 residues. CDR3 amino acids: CAQTSGQGNTEAFF. CDR3 sequence (DNA): TGTGCCCAAACGTCGGGACAAGGAAACACTGAAGCTTTCTTT.

The chain recombines TRBV10-3 with TRBJ2-7; tentatively, D is TRBD2 (5 bases). This CDR3 has 15 amino acids. Trimming took off 4 bases at V and 2 bases at J, with 15 bases between the two ends. CDR1 ENHRY and CDR2 SYGVKD come from the germline V gene. DNA of the CDR3: TGTGCCATCAGTGGGTCGAGCGGTGGTACCTACGAGCAGTACTTC. Its protein is CAISGSSGGTYEQYF.

This clone turned up a few times. This chain connects TRBV19 to TRBJ1-2, with D perhaps matching TRBD1 (5 bases). CDR3 length: 14 amino acids. V was cut by 3 bases and J by 4 bases, with 12 bases left in between. The germline V gene has CDR1 LNHDA and CDR2 SQIVND (reference sequence). The CDR3 DNA sequence: TGTGCCAGTAGTATGGGGCGACCATCCTATGGCTACACCTTC. Amino acid sequence: CASSMGRPSYGYTF.

The rearrangement links TRBV18 to TRBJ2-7; TRBD2 might be the D (6 bases). Germline V gene sequence: CDR1 KGHSH, CDR2 LQKENI. The V gene lost 5 bases and the J gene lost 0 bases, with 14 bases spanning the gap. This CDR3 has 15 residues. CDR3 region: CASSGYQGLSYEQYF. The CDR3 DNA follows: TGTGCCAGCTCAGGGTACCAGGGACTCTCCTACGAGCAGTACTTC.

The chain couples TRBV29-1 to TRBJ1-2, with 7 bases matching TRBD1. The CDR3 spans 14 residues. CDR1 SQVTM and CDR2 ANQGSEA come from the germline V gene. V lost 5 bases to trimming and J lost 2 bases; unmatched junction nucleotides: 8. The CDR3 region is CSVKYSQGNYGYTF. The CDR3 bases are TGCAGCGTTAAATACTCACAGGGGAACTATGGCTACACCTTC. Supplemented by reference TRBV29-1 and TRBJ1-2, the full variable domain reads SAVISQKPSRDICQRGTSLTIQCQVDSQVTMMFWYRQQPGQSLTLIATANQGSEATYESGFVIDKFPISRPNLTFSTLTVSNMSPEDSSIYLCSVKYSQGNYGYTFGSGTRLTVV.

This chain joins TRBV19 and TRBJ2-7; the match to TRBD2 covers 8 bases. The CDR3 has 12 residues. The V gene end was trimmed by 10 bases and the J gene end by 7 bases; junction bases not matched to a gene: 9. Germline V lookup: CDR1 LNHDA, CDR2 SQIVND (reference sequence). This chain's CDR3 is CATLGLAGEQYF. CDR3 in DNA: TGTGCCACACTCGGACTAGCTGGGGAGCAGTACTTC.

J is TRBJ1-2 and V is TRBV30; no clear D. V gave up 1 base and J gave up 4 bases, with 10 bases separating them. The CDR3 spans 13 residues. The germline V gene has CDR1 GTSNPN and CDR2 SVGIG (reference sequence). Here the CDR3 reads CAWSGQLLYGYTF. CDR3 sequence (DNA): TGTGCCTGGAGTGGGCAGTTACTCTATGGCTACACCTTC. The variable domain in full, with the rest retrieved from reference TRBV30 and TRBJ1-2, is SQTIHQWPATLVQPVGSPLSLECTVEGTSNPNLYWYRQAAGRGLQLLFYSVGIGQISSEVPQNLSASRPQDRQFILSSKKLLLSDSGFYLCAWSGQLLYGYTFGSGTRLTVV.

This chain joins TRBV12-5 and TRBJ1-3; the D is unclear. The CDR3 spans 15 residues. Trimming took 5 bases from V and 3 from J, leaving 14 bases between them. Germline V gene data show CDR1 as LGHNT and CDR2 as FRNRAP. The CDR3: CASGPQEIGGNTIYF. DNA for the CDR3: TGTGCTAGTGGTCCACAAGAGATAGGTGGAAACACCATATATTTT.

The CDR3 DNA is TGCGCCAGCAGCTTATCGGTAGGTAGGGGACCGCCATACAATGAGCAGTTCTTC. Protein: CASSLSVGRGPPYNEQFF. The rearrangement uses TRBV5-1 and TRBJ2-1; D may be TRBD1 or TRBD2 (5 bases each). The length of the CDR3 is 18 residues. V dropped 2 bases and J dropped 4 bases, with 22 bases sitting between them. Germline CDR1 and CDR2: SGHRS and YFSETQ.

This chain connects TRBV29-1 to TRBJ2-7; D unresolved. In germline, CDR1 is SQVTM, CDR2 ANQGSEA. This CDR3 is 15 amino acids long. The V end was cut by 3 bases, the J end by 6 bases, with 21 bases between. The DNA for the CDR3 is TGCAGCGTTGAGGCCGGCGGATTCGAGTTCGGCGAGCAGTACTTC. Translating it yields CSVEAGGFEFGEQYF.

The genes are TRBV5-5 and TRBJ2-3; D ambiguous. The CDR3 length is 15 residues. Germline CDR1 and CDR2: SGHKS and YYEKEE (reference sequence). V lost 2 bases, J lost 1 base, and 11 bases lay in between. CDR3 sequence (DNA): TGTGCCAGCAGCTTCTCCCCGGCCGGCACAGATACGCAGTATTTT. Translated: CASSFSPAGTDTQYF.

This chain links TRBV5-4 with TRBJ2-7; 7 positions agree with TRBD2. The V gene end was trimmed by 2 bases and the J gene end by 2 bases; junction bases not matched to a gene: 4. This CDR3 has 14 residues. The V gene's germline CDR1 is SGHNT and CDR2 YYREEE (reference sequence). The CDR3 sequence is CASSFRGRAYEQYF. As DNA, the CDR3 is TGTGCCAGCAGCTTTCGGGGGAGGGCCTACGAGCAGTACTTC.

This sequence joins TRBV11-2 and TRBJ2-3; D is possibly TRBD1 (5 bases). The V gene lost 6 bases and the J gene lost 0 bases, with 7 bases spanning the gap. Germline V lookup: CDR1 SGHAT, CDR2 FQNNGV. The CDR3 has 13 residues. This CDR3 is CASRQGSTDTQYF. The CDR3 nucleotides are TGTGCCAGCAGGCAGGGTAGCACAGATACGCAGTATTTT.

The chain carries TRBV6-1 and TRBJ2-1; no reliable D call. Germline V gene sequence: CDR1 MNHNS, CDR2 SASEGT. CDR3 length: 14 residues. V lost 7 bases to trimming and J lost 6 bases, with 16 bases between them. CDR3 nucleotide sequence: TGTGCCAGCACCGAAAAAAGGACCCGCAATGAGCAGTTCTTC. Translating it yields CASTEKRTRNEQFF.